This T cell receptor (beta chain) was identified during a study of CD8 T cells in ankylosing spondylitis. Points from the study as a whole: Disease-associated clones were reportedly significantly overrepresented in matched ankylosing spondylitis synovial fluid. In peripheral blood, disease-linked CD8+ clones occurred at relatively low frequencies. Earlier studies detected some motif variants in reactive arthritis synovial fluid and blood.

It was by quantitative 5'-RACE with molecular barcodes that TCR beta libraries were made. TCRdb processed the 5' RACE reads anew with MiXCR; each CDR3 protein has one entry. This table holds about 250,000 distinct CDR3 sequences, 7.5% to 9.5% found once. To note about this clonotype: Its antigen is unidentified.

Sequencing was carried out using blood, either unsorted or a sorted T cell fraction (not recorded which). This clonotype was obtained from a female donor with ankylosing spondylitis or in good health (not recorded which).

This CDR3 is CAWRQEPYEQYF. In DNA form, the CDR3 reads TGTGCCTGGAGACAGGAACCCTACGAGCAGTACTTC. The chain combines TRBV30 with TRBJ2-7; D might be TRBD1 (5 bases). CDR1 GTSNPN and CDR2 SVGIG come from the germline V gene (reference sequence). The CDR3 has 12 amino acids. V lost 3 bases and J 2 bases, leaving 8 bases between the germline ends. The entire variable domain, with the rest obtained from reference TRBV30 and TRBJ2-7, is as follows: SQTIHQWPATLVQPVGSPLSLECTVEGTSNPNLYWYRQAAGRGLQLLFYSVGIGQISSEVPQNLSASRPQDRQFILSSKKLLLSDSGFYLCAWRQEPYEQYFGPGTRLTVT.